Each of the 30 T cell receptor beta chains below was sequenced from the same sample in a study of a mutant IDH1 vaccine in newly diagnosed glioma. The antigens of these receptors remain unknown. TCRdb's copy holds only in-frame clones and misses some; the assay was immunoSEQ multiplex PCR. The sample shows roughly 38,000 clones, 80% to 90% of them seen only once. The time point: week 35, safety follow-up. Vaccination comprised doses that each held 300 ug of mutant IDH1 20-mer peptide, plus topical imiquimod. Sequences were derived from PBMCs, sampled from a glioma patient whose treatment included an IDH1 peptide vaccine. The receptor set was obtained from a man aged 40-50 years with glioma.

The chain links TRBV7-2 to TRBJ2-1, with 8 bases identical to TRBD2. Germline assignment: CDR1 SGHTA and CDR2 FQGNSA. The CDR3 contains 16 residues. Trimming took 0 bases from V and 4 from J; bases not matched to a gene: 5. The CDR3 sequence is CASSLAQSGGYNEQFF. In nucleotides, the CDR3 is TGTGCCAGCAGCTTAGCTCAGAGCGGGGGATACAATGAGCAGTTCTTC.

The chain has TRBV11-2 and TRBJ1-1; D not certain. Trimming shortened V by 5 bases and J by 4 bases, and 11 bases separated the two germline ends. CDR1 is SGHAT, CDR2 FQNNGV, per germline. The CDR3 spans 13 residues. DNA of the CDR3: TGTGCCAGCAGCCCATCATTTATCACTGAAGCTTTCTTT. This translates into CASSPSFITEAFF.

The chain has TRBV5-1 and TRBJ2-2; 7 bases are a match to TRBD1. The CDR3 length is 15 residues. V dropped 0 bases and J dropped 1; count of bases not matched to a gene: 0. Germline V gene lookup returns CDR1 SGHRS and CDR2 YFSETQ. This CDR3 is CASSLGTGNTGELFF. The CDR3 coding sequence is TGCGCCAGCAGCTTGGGGACAGGGAACACCGGGGAGCTGTTTTTT.

This sequence joins TRBV5-6 and TRBJ2-7; D is perhaps TRBD2 (6 bases). V shed 0 bases and J shed 2 bases, with 15 bases lying between them. This CDR3 comprises 16 residues. The germline gives CDR1 SGHDT, CDR2 YYEEEE. CDR3 protein: CASSLVLAEGPYEQYF. The CDR3 DNA follows: TGTGCCAGCAGCTTGGTATTAGCGGAGGGCCCCTACGAGCAGTACTTC.

V and J are TRBV6-5 and TRBJ2-5; maybe TRBD1 (5 bases). Germline CDR1 is MNHEY and CDR2 is SVGAGI. V was clipped by 6 bases and J by 2 bases, with 10 bases between them. The CDR3 contains 13 residues. CDR3 sequence: CASSPRVQETQYF. The DNA of the CDR3 is TGTGCCAGCAGCCCCAGGGTTCAAGAGACCCAGTACTTC.

This clone was recorded only once. The chain joins TRBV11-2 to TRBJ2-7; 8 bases are shared with TRBD1. CDR3 length: 16 amino acids. Trimming at V came to 5 bases and at J to 3 bases, leaving 12 bases not matched to a gene. Germline V CDR1 and CDR2: SGHAT, FQNNGV. CDR3 sequence reads: CASSPFPDRGHYEQYF. The DNA of the CDR3 is TGTGCCAGCAGCCCGTTCCCCGACAGGGGACACTACGAGCAGTACTTC.

V and J are TRBV28 and TRBJ2-1; TRBD2 matches 8 bases. CDR3 size: 16 residues. The V and J ends lost 7 bases and 2 bases, in that order; junction bases with no gene match: 10. Germline CDR1 is MDHEN and CDR2 is SYDVKM. In DNA form, the CDR3 reads TGTGCCAGCATGATAACCAGCGGGGGCACCTACAATGAGCAGTTCTTC. It is translated as CASMITSGGTYNEQFF.

The CDR3: CASSVQGGLNTEAFF. In DNA form, the CDR3 reads TGTGCCAGCAGTGTACAGGGGGGACTGAACACTGAAGCTTTCTTT. The J gene is TRBJ1-1, the V gene TRBV6-4, with 8 bases lining up with TRBD1. The CDR3 is 15 amino acids. The V and J ends lost 4 bases and 0 bases, in that order; junction bases with no gene match: 4. CDR1 MRHNA and CDR2 SNTAGT come from the germline V gene.

The chain is built from TRBV21-1 and TRBJ2-7; the table gives TRBD2 as D, unverified against the DNA. TRBV21-1 is deemed a pseudogene. This CDR3 is built from 13 residues. The CDR3 is CASSNWLAREQYV. In DNA, the CDR3 is TGTGCCAGCAGCAACTGGCTAGCTCGCGAGCAGTACGTC.

The rearrangement uses TRBV6-1 and TRBJ1-5; 8 bases agree with TRBD1. With 3 bases clipped from V and 3 bases from J, the junction kept 7 bases outside the gene matches. The CDR3 has 16 amino acids. Germline V CDR1 and CDR2: MNHNS, SASEGT. The CDR3: CASSEANRGANQPQHF. In DNA form, the CDR3 reads TGTGCCAGCAGTGAGGCGAACAGGGGGGCCAATCAGCCCCAGCATTTT.

The chain combines TRBV28 with TRBJ2-1; D possibly uses TRBD1 or TRBD2 (5 bases each). CDR1 and CDR2 (germline): MDHEN, SYDVKM. Trimming removed 3 bases from V and 3 bases from J, with 15 bases in between. The CDR3 sequence is 16 residues long. DNA of the CDR3: TGTGCCAGCAGTTTTGGGGGAGTCTCAAACTACAATGAGCAGTTCTTC. This sequence encodes CASSFGGVSNYNEQFF.

The V gene is TRBV4-1, the J gene TRBJ1-6, with 9 bases that match TRBD1. The V gene end was trimmed by 3 bases and the J gene end by 5 bases; junction bases not matched to a gene: 2. This CDR3 comprises 15 residues. The germline CDR1 and CDR2 sequences are MGHRA and YSYEKL. In DNA, the CDR3 is TGCGCCAGCAGCCAGGACAGGGGTCATAATTCACCCCTCCACTTT. As protein: CASSQDRGHNSPLHF.

The chain carries TRBV4-1 and TRBJ2-5, with D perhaps given as TRBD1 or TRBD2 (5 bases each). The CDR3 contains 14 residues. Looked up from germline, CDR1 is MGHRA and CDR2 is YSYEKL. V lost 4 bases and J 1 base, leaving 10 bases between the germline ends. The CDR3 nucleotides are TGCGCCAGCAGCCCGAGGGGCAGCCAAGAGACCCAGTACTTC. Translated, it gives CASSPRGSQETQYF.

This chain joins TRBV28 and TRBJ1-1, with a weak D call TRBD1 (6 bases). V lost 2 bases to trimming and J lost 1 base, with 23 bases between them. The germline V gene has CDR1 MDHEN and CDR2 SYDVKM. The CDR3 runs 19 residues. Here the CDR3 DNA reads TGTGCCAGCAGTTTAGTGTTAGGGGGAATAGGGGTCGGGAACACTGAAGCTTTCTTT. This sequence encodes CASSLVLGGIGVGNTEAFF.

CDR3 sequence (DNA): TGTGCCAGCAGCTTAGGGACAGTCCCTAATCGAGAGACCCAGTACTTC. Protein sequence: CASSLGTVPNRETQYF. This chain links TRBV5-4 with TRBJ2-5; 7 positions agree with TRBD1. This CDR3 contains 16 residues. Trimming took 2 bases from V and 4 from J; bases not matched to a gene: 11. In germline, CDR1 is SGHNT, CDR2 YYREEE (reference sequence).

V is TRBV14 and J is TRBJ2-5; D is undetermined. V gave up 5 bases and J gave up 2 bases, with 12 bases separating them. The CDR3 loop spans 14 amino acids. Germline V gene data show CDR1 as SGHDN and CDR2 as FVKESK. The CDR3 DNA reads as TGTGCCAGCAGCGCTAAGTCCGTTCAAGAGACCCAGTACTTC. It specifies CASSAKSVQETQYF.

The chain employs TRBV9 and TRBJ1-1, with D hard to call. V was trimmed by 0 bases and J by 7 bases, leaving 10 bases between them. The germline CDR1 and CDR2 sequences are SGDLS and YYNGEE. The CDR3 consists of 13 residues. Written as DNA, the CDR3 is TGTGCCAGCAGCGTAGAACCCCGGGTTGAAGCTTTCTTT. Its protein product is CASSVEPRVEAFF.

Only a few counts were recorded for this clone. The chain couples TRBV6-6 to TRBJ2-5; D ambiguous. V lost 10 bases to trimming and J lost 5 bases, with 11 bases between them. CDR1 MNHNY and CDR2 SVGAGI come from the germline V gene (reference sequence). CDR3 length: 11 amino acids. The CDR3 reads CATSMKETQYF. The CDR3 nucleotides are TGTGCCACCTCAATGAAGGAGACCCAGTACTTC.

Here the CDR3 reads CASSEVNNSPLHF. The CDR3 DNA reads as TGTGCCAGCAGTGAAGTAAATAATTCACCCCTCCACTTT. This chain uses TRBV6-1 with TRBJ1-6; D remains ambiguous. Germline loops: CDR1 MNHNS, CDR2 SASEGT. This CDR3 has 13 amino acids. The V end was cut by 1 base, the J end by 5 bases, with 3 bases between.

The chain carries TRBV10-2 and TRBJ1-4; weak D call: TRBD1 (5 bases). Germline values: CDR1 WSHSY, CDR2 SAAADI. The CDR3 covers 14 residues. Trimming took off 0 bases at V and 10 bases at J, with 12 bases between the two ends. The DNA for the CDR3 is TGCGCCAGCAGTGAGTCCGGGGGTAGGACAAAACTGTTTTTT. Its protein is CASSESGGRTKLFF.

This chain connects TRBV6-1 to TRBJ2-1; D call uncertain. With 1 base removed from V and 0 bases from J, the gap between germline ends came to 7 bases. CDR3 length: 15 amino acids. CDR1 MNHNS and CDR2 SASEGT come from the germline V gene. For the CDR3, the DNA is TGTGCCAGCAGTGAAGACGGTAGCTCCTACAATGAGCAGTTCTTC. It translates to CASSEDGSSYNEQFF.

The chain combines TRBV5-4 with TRBJ2-7; maybe TRBD1 (6 bases). The CDR3 extends over 15 amino acids. CDR1 and CDR2 from the germline V gene are SGHNT and YYREEE (reference sequence). Trimming shortened V by 4 bases and J by 0 bases, and 14 bases separated the two germline ends. CDR3 amino acids: CASSARQVPSYEQYF. The CDR3, as DNA: TGTGCCAGCAGCGCACGACAGGTCCCCTCCTACGAGCAGTACTTC. Based on the CDR3 plus reference TRBV5-4 and TRBJ2-7, the full variable domain is ETGVTQSPTHLIKTRGQQVTLRCSSQSGHNTVSWYQQALGQGPQFIFQYYREEENGRGNFPPRFSGLQFPNYSSELNVNALELDDSALYLCASSARQVPSYEQYFGPGTRLTVT.

The chain links TRBV4-1 to TRBJ2-3; tentative D call: TRBD1 (6 bases). The CDR3 is 17 amino acids. The germline V gene has CDR1 MGHRA and CDR2 YSYEKL. V gave up 0 bases and J gave up 6 bases, with 19 bases separating them. Written as DNA, the CDR3 is TGCGCCAGCAGCCAAGACAGTGACAGGTCCTTAGGTGATACGCAGTATTTT. It encodes CASSQDSDRSLGDTQYF.

This sequence joins TRBV2 and TRBJ2-1; TRBD2 matches at 13 bases. The CDR3 runs 16 residues. Germline CDR1 and CDR2: SNHLY and FYNNEI. Trimming at V came to 5 bases and at J to 9 bases, leaving 10 bases not matched to a gene. Written as DNA, the CDR3 is TGTGCCAGCAGTCGGGACAGGACTAGCGGGGGTGGTGAGCAGTTCTTC. Encoded protein: CASSRDRTSGGGEQFF.

The CDR3 sequence is CASSLIRESHEKLFF. The CDR3 nucleotides read TGTGCCAGCAGTTTAATCAGGGAGTCCCACGAAAAACTGTTTTTT. The chain couples TRBV27 to TRBJ1-4; D might be TRBD1 (5 bases). Trimming pared 2 bases from V and 8 bases from J, leaving 15 bases between. The CDR3 consists of 15 residues. Germline values: CDR1 MNHEY, CDR2 SMNVEV (reference sequence).

This rearrangement joins TRBV5-1 to TRBJ1-1, with unresolved D. This CDR3 comprises 18 residues. V dropped 1 base and J dropped 0 bases, with 19 bases sitting between them. Germline V lookup: CDR1 SGHRS, CDR2 YFSETQ. The CDR3, as DNA: TGCGCCAGCAGCTTGACCCCCACAGCCGGGTTCATGAACACTGAAGCTTTCTTT. It codes for CASSLTPTAGFMNTEAFF.

The chain joins TRBV7-2 to TRBJ2-5, with D maybe TRBD1 (5 bases). This CDR3 is 15 amino acids long. Trimming cost V 1 base and J 7 bases, with 16 bases left between them. The germline CDR1 and CDR2 sequences are SGHTA and FQGNSA. The CDR3 sequence: CASSLVGLGAPTQYF. In DNA form, the CDR3 reads TGTGCCAGCAGCTTAGTGGGGCTAGGGGCCCCGACCCAGTACTTC. The full variable domain, in which reference TRBV7-2 and TRBJ2-5 provide the parts outside the CDR3, is GAGVSQSPSNKVTEKGKDVELRCDPISGHTALYWYRQSLGQGLEFLIYFQGNSAPDKSGLPSDRFSAERTGGSVSTLTIQRTQQEDSAVYLCASSLVGLGAPTQYFGPGTRLLVL.

V and J are TRBV7-2 and TRBJ1-4, with unresolved D. Trimming took off 5 bases at V and 7 bases at J, with 17 bases between the two ends. The CDR3 length is 15 residues. The germline V gene encodes CDR1 SGHTA and CDR2 FQGNSA. CDR3 sequence: CASSPRRALGEKLFF. The DNA of the CDR3 is TGTGCCAGCAGCCCCCGGAGGGCCTTAGGTGAAAAACTGTTTTTT. The full variable domain, its missing parts supplied by reference TRBV7-2 and TRBJ1-4, is GAGVSQSPSNKVTEKGKDVELRCDPISGHTALYWYRQSLGQGLEFLIYFQGNSAPDKSGLPSDRFSAERTGGSVSTLTIQRTQQEDSAVYLCASSPRRALGEKLFFGSGTQLSVL.

In its sample, this clone was seen a few times. This chain joins TRBV4-1 and TRBJ2-3; D uncertain. CDR1 is MGHRA and CDR2 is YSYEKL in the germline V gene. This CDR3 region has 15 residues. V lost 0 bases to trimming and J lost 2 bases, with 9 bases between them. The CDR3 nucleotides are TGCGCCAGCAGCCAAGAAAGGGCCCCCACAGATACGCAGTATTTT. It encodes CASSQERAPTDTQYF.

The CDR3 DNA reads as TGTGCCAGCAGCGTCGTCAGCCTTAATGAAAAACTGTTTTTT. It encodes CASSVVSLNEKLFF. The chain carries TRBV5-5 and TRBJ1-4, with no clear D. V was pared by 4 bases and J by 4 bases, with 11 bases between. CDR3 length: 14 amino acids. CDR1 is SGHKS, CDR2 YYEKEE, per germline (reference sequence).